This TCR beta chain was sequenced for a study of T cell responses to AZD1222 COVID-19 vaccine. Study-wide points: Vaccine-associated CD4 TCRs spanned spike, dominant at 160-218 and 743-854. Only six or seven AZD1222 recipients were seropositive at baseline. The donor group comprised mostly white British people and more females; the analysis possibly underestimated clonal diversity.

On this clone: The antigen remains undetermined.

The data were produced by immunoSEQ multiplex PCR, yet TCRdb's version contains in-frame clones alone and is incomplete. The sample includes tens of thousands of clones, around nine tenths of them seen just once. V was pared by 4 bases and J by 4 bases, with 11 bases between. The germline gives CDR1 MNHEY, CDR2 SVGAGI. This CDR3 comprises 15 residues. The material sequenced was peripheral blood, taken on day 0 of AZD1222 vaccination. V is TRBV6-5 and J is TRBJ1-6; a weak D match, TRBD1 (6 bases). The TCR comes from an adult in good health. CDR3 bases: TGTGCCAGCAGTTCCTCGGGACAATATAATTCACCCCTCCACTTT. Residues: CASSSSGQYNSPLHF.